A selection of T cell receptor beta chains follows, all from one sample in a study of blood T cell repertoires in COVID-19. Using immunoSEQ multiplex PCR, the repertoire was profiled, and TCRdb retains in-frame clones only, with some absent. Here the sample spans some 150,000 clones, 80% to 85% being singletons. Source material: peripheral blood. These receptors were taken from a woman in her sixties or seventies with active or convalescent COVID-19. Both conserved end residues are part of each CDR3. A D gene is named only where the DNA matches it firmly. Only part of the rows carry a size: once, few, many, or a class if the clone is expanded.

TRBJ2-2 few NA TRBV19 CASSIFRGTNGELFF TGTGCCAGTAGTATTTTCAGGGGAACTAACGGGGAGCTGTTTTTT
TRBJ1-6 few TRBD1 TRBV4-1 CASSQANRGTNSPLHF TGCGCCAGCAGCCAAGCCAACAGGGGAACGAATTCACCCCTCCACTTT
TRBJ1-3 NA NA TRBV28 CASSYQGSLGNTIYF TGTGCCAGCAGTTACCAGGGGTCCTTGGGTAACACCATATATTTT
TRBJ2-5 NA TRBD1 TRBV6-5 CASNLQGGLGETQYF TGTGCCAGCAATTTACAGGGGGGTCTTGGGGAGACCCAGTACTTC
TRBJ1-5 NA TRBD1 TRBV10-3 CASRPTGENQPQHF TGTGCCAGCCGCCCGACAGGGGAGAATCAGCCCCAGCATTTT
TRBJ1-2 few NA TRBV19 CASSQTQGRGYTF TGTGCCAGTAGCCAGACACAGGGACGAGGCTACACCTTC
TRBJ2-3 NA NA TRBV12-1 CASSSTRGGRTDTQYF TGTGCCAGCAGCTCTACGCGGGGGGGCCGCACAGATACGCAGTATTTT
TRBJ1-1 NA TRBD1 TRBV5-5 CASSLSPQDRMNTEAFF TGTGCCAGCAGCTTGAGCCCTCAGGACAGGATGAACACTGAAGCTTTCTTT
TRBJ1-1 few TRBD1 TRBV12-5 CASGLDPGGSEAFF TGTGCTAGTGGTTTGGACCCAGGGGGCTCTGAAGCTTTCTTT
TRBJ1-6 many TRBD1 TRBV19 CASTGTGFNSPLHF TGTGCCAGTACGGGGACAGGTTTTAATTCACCCCTCCACTTT
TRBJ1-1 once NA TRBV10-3 CAIKGGDHTEAFF TGTGCCATCAAAGGGGGGGATCACACTGAAGCTTTCTTT
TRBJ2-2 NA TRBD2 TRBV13 CASSLLGVAGRAGELFF TGTGCCAGCAGCCTATTAGGGGTAGCGGGGCGCGCCGGGGAGCTGTTTTTT
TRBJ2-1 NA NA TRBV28 CASSFLAFGEQFF TGTGCCAGCAGTTTTTTGGCATTTGGTGAGCAGTTCTTC
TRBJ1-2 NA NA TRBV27 CASATGPYGYTF TGTGCCAGCGCTACAGGGCCCTATGGCTACACCTTC
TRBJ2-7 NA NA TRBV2 CASSRTEAEQYF TGTGCCAGCAGCCGCACAGAAGCCGAGCAGTACTTC
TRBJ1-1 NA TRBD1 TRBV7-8 CASSQDRGRGAFF TGTGCCAGCAGCCAAGACAGGGGCCGTGGGGCTTTCTTT
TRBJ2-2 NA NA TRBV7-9 CASSLGSSGILTGELFF TGTGCCAGCAGCTTAGGTTCATCAGGGATCCTTACCGGGGAGCTGTTTTTT
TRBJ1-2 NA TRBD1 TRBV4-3 CASSRRQGIYGYTF TGCGCCAGCAGCCGAAGACAGGGGATCTATGGCTACACCTTC
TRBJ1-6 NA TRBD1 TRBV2 CASSTDRVNSPLHF TGTGCCAGCAGTACGGACAGGGTGAATTCACCCCTCCACTTT
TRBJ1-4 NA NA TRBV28 CASSSGHEKLFF TGTGCCAGCAGTTCAGGGCATGAAAAACTGTTTTTT